This T cell receptor (beta chain) originates from a study of control samples from healthy donors and cancer patients. The method was immunoSEQ multiplex PCR; TCRdb's version includes in-frame clones alone and lacks a portion of them. The data contain approximately 130,000 clones, about 83% of them singletons. This CDR3 is 15 amino acids long. From germline, CDR1 is LNHDA and CDR2 SQIVND (reference sequence). V lost 0 bases to trimming and J lost 4 bases; unmatched junction nucleotides: 3. Sequenced input: blood. The sequence came from a man aged 30 to 39 in good health. V is TRBV19 and J is TRBJ1-5; 7 nucleotides align to TRBD1. The CDR3 sequence: CASSIDRQGNQPQHF. In nucleotides, the CDR3 is TGTGCCAGTAGTATAGACCGACAGGGTAATCAGCCCCAGCATTTT.